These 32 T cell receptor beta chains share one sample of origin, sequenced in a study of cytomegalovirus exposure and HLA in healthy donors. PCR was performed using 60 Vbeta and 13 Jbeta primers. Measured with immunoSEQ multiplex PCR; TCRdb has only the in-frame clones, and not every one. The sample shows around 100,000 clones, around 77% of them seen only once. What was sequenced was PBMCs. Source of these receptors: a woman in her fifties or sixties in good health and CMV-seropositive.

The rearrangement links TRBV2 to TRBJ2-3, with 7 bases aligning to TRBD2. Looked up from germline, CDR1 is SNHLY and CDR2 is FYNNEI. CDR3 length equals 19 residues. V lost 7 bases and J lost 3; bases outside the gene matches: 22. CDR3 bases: TGTGCCAGCACAGCAGTGGGAGGGGTCGCAGGAGCTTCGACAGATACGCAGTATTTT. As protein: CASTAVGGVAGASTDTQYF.

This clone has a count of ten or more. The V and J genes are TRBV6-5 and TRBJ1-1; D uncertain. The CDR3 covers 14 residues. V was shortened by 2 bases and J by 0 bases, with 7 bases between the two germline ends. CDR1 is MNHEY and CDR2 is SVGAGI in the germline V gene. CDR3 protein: CASSYGLMNTEAFF. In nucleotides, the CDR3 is TGTGCCAGCAGTTACGGCCTGATGAACACTGAAGCTTTCTTT.

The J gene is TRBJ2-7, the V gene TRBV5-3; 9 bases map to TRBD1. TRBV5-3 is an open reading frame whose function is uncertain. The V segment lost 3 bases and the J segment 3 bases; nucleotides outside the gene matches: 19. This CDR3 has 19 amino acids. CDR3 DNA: TGTGCCAGAAGCTGGGAAACGATTGCCGGGGACAGGGCGGACTACGAGCAGTACTTC. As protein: CARSWETIAGDRADYEQYF.

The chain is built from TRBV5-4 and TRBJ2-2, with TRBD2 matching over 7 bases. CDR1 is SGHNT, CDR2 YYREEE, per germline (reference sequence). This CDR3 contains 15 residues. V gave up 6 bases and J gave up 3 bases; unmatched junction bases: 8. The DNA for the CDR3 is TGTGCCAGCACCTGGGGCGGGAGTCACACCGGGGAGCTGTTTTTT. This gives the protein CASTWGGSHTGELFF.

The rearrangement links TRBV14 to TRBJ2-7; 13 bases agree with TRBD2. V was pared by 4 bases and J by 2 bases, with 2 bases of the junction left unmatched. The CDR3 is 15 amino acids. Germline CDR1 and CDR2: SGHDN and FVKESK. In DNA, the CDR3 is TGTGCCAGCAGCCTCGGACTAGCGGGAGCCTACGAGCAGTACTTC. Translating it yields CASSLGLAGAYEQYF.

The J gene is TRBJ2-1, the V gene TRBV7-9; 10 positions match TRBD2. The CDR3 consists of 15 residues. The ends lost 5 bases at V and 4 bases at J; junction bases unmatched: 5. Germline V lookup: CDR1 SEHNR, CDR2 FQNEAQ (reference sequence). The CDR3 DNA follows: TGTGCCAGCAGCCCTGGACTAGCGGAATACAATGAGCAGTTCTTC. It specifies CASSPGLAEYNEQFF.

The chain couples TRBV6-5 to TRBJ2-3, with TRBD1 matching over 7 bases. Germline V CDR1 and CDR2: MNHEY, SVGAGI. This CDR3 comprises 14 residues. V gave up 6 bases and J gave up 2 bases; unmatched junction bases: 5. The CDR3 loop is CASRRTGSTDTQYF. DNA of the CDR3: TGTGCCAGCAGACGGACAGGATCCACAGATACGCAGTATTTT.

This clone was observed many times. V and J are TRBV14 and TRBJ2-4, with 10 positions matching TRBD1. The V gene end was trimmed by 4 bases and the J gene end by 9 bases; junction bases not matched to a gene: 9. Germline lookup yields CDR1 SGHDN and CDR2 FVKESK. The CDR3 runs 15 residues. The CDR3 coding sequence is TGTGCCAGCAGCCCGTTTCAGGGACAGGGGATCATTCAGTACTTC. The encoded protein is CASSPFQGQGIIQYF. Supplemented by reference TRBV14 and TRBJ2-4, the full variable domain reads EAGVTQFPSHSVIEKGQTVTLRCDPISGHDNLYWYRRVMGKEIKFLLHFVKESKQDESGMPNNRFLAERTGGTYSTLKVQPAELEDSGVYFCASSPFQGQGIIQYFGAGTRLSVL.

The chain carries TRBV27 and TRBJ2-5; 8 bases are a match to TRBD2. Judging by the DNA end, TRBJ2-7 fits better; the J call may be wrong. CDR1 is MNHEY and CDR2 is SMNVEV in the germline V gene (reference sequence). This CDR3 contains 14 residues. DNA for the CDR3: TGTGCCAGCACCCGAGGGGCGGGAGGTCGCGAGCAGTACTTC. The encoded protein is CASTRGAGGREQYF.

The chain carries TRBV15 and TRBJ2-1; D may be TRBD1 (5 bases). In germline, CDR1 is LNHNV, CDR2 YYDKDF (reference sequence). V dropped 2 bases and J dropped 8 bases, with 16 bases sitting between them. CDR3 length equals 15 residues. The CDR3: CATSRRRGPWDEQFF. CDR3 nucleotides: TGTGCCACCAGCAGACGAAGGGGCCCCTGGGATGAGCAGTTCTTC.

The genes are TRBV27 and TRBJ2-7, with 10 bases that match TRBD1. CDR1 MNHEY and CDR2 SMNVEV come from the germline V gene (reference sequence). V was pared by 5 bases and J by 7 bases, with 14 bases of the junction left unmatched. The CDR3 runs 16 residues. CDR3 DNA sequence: TGTGCCAGCAGTAGAAGCACGGGGACAGGGGTTGGGGAGCAGTACTTC. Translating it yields CASSRSTGTGVGEQYF.

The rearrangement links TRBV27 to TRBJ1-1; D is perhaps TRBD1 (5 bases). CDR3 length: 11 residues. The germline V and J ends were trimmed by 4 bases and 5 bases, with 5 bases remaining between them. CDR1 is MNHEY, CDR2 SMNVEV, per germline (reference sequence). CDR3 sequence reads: CASSSGTEAFF. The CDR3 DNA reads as TGTGCCAGCAGTTCAGGGACTGAAGCTTTCTTT.

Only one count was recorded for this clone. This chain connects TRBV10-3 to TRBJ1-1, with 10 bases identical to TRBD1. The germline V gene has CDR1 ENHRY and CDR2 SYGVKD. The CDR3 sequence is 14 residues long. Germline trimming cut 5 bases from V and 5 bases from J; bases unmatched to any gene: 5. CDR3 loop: CAISRTGGVTEAFF. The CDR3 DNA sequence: TGTGCCATCAGTCGGACAGGGGGAGTTACTGAAGCTTTCTTT.

The CDR3 coding sequence is TGTGCCAGCATTCCGTCAGGGACAGGAGTTTCGAGGGGGTTGGTTGAGCAGTTCTTC. Encoded protein: CASIPSGTGVSRGLVEQFF. V is TRBV28 and J is TRBJ2-1; 8 positions agree with TRBD1. V was clipped by 7 bases and J by 9 bases; unmatched bases: 26. This CDR3 has 19 amino acids. Germline CDR1 is MDHEN and CDR2 is SYDVKM.

The CDR3 sequence is CASSLPSGSVGNEQFF. CDR3 DNA sequence: TGCGCCAGCAGCCTGCCCAGCGGGAGTGTGGGCAATGAGCAGTTCTTC. The chain recombines TRBV5-1 with TRBJ2-1, with 8 bases lining up with TRBD2. With 4 bases clipped from V and 6 bases from J, the junction kept 12 bases outside the gene matches. Germline V gives CDR1 SGHRS, CDR2 YFSETQ. This CDR3 is 16 amino acids long.

CDR3 amino acids: CASSAVGTMSNQPQHF. CDR3 DNA sequence: TGTGCCAGCAGTGCGGTGGGGACAATGAGCAATCAGCCCCAGCATTTT. This chain joins TRBV27 and TRBJ1-5, with D tentatively TRBD1 (6 bases). This CDR3 has 16 residues. The germline V gene encodes CDR1 MNHEY and CDR2 SMNVEV (reference sequence). V was pared by 5 bases and J by 1 base, with 15 bases between.

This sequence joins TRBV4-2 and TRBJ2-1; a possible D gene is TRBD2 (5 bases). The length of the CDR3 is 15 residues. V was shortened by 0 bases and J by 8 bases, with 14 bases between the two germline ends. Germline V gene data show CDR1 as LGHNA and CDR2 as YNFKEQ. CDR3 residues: CASSQDGSSFDEQFF. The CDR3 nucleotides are TGTGCCAGCAGCCAAGATGGATCTAGCTTCGATGAGCAGTTCTTC.

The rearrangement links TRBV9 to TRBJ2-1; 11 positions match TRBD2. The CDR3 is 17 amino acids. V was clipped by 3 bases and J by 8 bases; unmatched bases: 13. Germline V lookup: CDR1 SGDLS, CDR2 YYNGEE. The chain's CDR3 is CASSDTSGRLRADEQFF. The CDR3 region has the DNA TGTGCCAGCAGCGACACTAGCGGGAGACTCCGGGCAGATGAGCAGTTCTTC.

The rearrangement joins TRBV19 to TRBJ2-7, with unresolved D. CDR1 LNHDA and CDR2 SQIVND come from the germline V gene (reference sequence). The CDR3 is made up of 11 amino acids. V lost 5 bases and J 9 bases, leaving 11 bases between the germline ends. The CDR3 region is CASSSINRQYF. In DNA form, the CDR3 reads TGTGCCAGTAGTTCTATTAATAGGCAGTACTTC.

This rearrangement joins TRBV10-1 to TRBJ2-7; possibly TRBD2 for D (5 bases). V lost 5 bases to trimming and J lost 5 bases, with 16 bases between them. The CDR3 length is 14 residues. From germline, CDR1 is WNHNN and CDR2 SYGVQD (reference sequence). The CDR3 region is CASSRTRLRDEQYF. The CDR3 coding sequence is TGCGCCAGCAGTAGGACCCGACTAAGGGACGAGCAGTACTTC.

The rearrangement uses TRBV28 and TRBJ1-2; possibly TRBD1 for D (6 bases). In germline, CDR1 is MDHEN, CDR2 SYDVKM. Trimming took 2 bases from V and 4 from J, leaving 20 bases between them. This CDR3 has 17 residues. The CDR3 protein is CASSLGGARGPSYGYTF. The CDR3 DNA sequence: TGTGCCAGCAGTTTAGGGGGGGCCAGGGGTCCTTCCTATGGCTACACCTTC.

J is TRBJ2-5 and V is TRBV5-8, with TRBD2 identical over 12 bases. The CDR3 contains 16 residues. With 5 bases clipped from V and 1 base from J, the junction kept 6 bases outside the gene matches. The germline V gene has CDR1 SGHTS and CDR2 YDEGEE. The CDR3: CASRSPGLAGQETQYF. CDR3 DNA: TGTGCCAGCAGGAGCCCGGGACTAGCGGGCCAAGAGACCCAGTACTTC. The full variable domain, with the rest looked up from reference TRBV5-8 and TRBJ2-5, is EAGVTQSPTHLIKTRGQQATLRCSPISGHTSVYWYQQALGLGLQFLLWYDEGEERNRGNFPPRFSGRQFPNYSSELNVNALELEDSALYLCASRSPGLAGQETQYFGPGTRLLVL.

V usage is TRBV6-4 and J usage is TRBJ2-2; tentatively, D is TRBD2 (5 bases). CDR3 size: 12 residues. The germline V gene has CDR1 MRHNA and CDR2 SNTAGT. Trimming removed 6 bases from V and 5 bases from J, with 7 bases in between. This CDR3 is CASSRETGELFF. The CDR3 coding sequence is TGTGCCAGCAGCCGGGAAACCGGGGAGCTGTTTTTT.

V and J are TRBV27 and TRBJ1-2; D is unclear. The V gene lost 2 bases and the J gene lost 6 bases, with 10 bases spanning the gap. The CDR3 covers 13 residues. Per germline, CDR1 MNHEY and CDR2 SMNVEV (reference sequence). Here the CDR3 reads CASSLGQWDGYTF. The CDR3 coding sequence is TGTGCCAGCAGTTTAGGGCAGTGGGATGGCTACACCTTC.

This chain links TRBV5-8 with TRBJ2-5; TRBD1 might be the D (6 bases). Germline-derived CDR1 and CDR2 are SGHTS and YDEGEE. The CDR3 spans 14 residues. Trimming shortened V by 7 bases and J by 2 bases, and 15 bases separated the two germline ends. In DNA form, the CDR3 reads TGTGCCAGCGGGCACAGGGATGCTCAAGAGACCCAGTACTTC. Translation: CASGHRDAQETQYF.

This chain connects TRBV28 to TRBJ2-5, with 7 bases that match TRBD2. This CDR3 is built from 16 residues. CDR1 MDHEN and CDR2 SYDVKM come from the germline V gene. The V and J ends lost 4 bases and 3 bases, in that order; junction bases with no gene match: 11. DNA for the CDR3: TGTGCCAGCAGTTCAACGGGGGGTCTCCCTGAAGAGACCCAGTACTTC. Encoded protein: CASSSTGGLPEETQYF.

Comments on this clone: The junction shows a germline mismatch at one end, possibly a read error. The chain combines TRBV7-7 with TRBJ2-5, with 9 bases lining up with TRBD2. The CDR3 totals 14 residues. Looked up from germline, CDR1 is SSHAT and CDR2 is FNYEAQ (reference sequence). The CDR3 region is CASSLGGLAETQYF. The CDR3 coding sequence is TGTGCTAGCAGCTTAGGGGGACTAGCAGAGACCCAGTACTTC.

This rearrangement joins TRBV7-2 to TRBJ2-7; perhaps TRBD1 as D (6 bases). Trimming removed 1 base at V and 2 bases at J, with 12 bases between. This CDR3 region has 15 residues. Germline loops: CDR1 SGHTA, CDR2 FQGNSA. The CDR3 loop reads CASSLGGHLTYEQYF. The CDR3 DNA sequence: TGTGCCAGCAGCTTAGGGGGACACCTAACCTACGAGCAGTACTTC.

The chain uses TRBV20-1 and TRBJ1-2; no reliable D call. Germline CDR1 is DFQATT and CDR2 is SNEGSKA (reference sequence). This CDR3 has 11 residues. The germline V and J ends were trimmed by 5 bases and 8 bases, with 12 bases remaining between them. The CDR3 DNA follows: TGCAGTGCTTCTGGCGGGCAAGGCTACACCTTC. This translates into CSASGGQGYTF.

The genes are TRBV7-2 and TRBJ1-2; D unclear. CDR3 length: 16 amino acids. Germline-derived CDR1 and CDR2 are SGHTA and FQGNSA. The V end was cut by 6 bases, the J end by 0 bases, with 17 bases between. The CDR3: CASSQVPGRTNYGYTF. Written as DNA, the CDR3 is TGTGCCAGCAGTCAAGTCCCAGGCCGGACTAACTATGGCTACACCTTC.

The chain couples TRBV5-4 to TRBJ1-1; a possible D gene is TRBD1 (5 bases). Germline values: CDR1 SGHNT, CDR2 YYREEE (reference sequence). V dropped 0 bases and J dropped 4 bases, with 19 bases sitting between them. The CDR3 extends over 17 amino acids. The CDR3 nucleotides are TGTGCCAGCAGCTTGGGGTCCGGGGTCAGGGAGGGCACTGAAGCTTTCTTT. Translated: CASSLGSGVREGTEAFF. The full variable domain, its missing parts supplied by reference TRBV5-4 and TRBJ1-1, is ETGVTQSPTHLIKTRGQQVTLRCSSQSGHNTVSWYQQALGQGPQFIFQYYREEENGRGNFPPRFSGLQFPNYSSELNVNALELDDSALYLCASSLGSGVREGTEAFFGQGTRLTVV.

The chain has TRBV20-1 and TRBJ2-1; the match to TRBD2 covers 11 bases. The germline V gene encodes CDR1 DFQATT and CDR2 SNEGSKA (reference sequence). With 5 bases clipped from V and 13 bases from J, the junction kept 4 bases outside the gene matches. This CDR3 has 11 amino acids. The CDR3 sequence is CSALSGRAQFF. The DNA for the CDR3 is TGCAGTGCTCTTAGCGGGAGGGCCCAGTTCTTC.